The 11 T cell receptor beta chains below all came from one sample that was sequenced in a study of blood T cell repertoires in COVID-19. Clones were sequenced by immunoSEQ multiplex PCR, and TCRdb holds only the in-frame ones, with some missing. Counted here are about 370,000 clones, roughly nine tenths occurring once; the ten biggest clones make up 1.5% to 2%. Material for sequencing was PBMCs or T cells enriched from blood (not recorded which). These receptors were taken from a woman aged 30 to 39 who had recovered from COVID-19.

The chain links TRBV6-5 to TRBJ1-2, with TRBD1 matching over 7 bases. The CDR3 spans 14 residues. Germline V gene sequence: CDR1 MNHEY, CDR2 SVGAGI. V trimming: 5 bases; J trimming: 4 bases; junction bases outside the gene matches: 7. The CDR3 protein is CASSRGGSVYGYTF. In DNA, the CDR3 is TGTGCCAGCAGTAGAGGGGGCTCGGTCTATGGCTACACCTTC.

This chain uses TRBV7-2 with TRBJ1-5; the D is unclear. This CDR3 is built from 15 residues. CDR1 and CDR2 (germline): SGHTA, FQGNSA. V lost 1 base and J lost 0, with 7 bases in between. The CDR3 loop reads CASSLVSISNQPQHF. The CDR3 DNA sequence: TGTGCCAGCAGCTTAGTGTCCATTAGCAATCAGCCCCAGCATTTT.

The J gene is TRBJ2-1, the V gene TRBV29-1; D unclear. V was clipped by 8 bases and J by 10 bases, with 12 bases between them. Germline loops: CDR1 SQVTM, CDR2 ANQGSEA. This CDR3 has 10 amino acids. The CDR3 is CSYRSWEQFF. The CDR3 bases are TGCAGCTACCGGTCTTGGGAGCAGTTCTTC.

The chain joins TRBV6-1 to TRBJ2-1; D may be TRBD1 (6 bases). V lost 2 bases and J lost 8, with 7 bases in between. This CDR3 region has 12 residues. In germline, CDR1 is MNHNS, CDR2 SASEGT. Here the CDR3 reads CASSEPGDEQFF. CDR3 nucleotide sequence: TGTGCCAGCAGTGAACCAGGGGATGAGCAGTTCTTC.

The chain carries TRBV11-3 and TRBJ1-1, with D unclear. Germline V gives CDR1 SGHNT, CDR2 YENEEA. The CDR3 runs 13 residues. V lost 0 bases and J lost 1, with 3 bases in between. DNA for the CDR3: TGTGCCAGCAGCTTAGACCAGAACACTGAAGCTTTCTTT. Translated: CASSLDQNTEAFF.

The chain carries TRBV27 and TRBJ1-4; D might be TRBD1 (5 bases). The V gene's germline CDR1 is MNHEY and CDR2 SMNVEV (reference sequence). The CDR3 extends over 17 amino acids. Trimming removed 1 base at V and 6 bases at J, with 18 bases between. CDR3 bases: TGTGCCAGCAGTTTATGGGGTGTCGCTCGACAGTATGAAAAACTGTTTTTT. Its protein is CASSLWGVARQYEKLFF.

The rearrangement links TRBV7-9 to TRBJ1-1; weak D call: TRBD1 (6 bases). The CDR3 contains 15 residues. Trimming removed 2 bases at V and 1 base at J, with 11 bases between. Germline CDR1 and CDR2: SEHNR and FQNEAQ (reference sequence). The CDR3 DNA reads TGTGCCAGCAGCTTAAAGGGGACAAGGAACACTGAAGCTTTCTTT. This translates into CASSLKGTRNTEAFF.

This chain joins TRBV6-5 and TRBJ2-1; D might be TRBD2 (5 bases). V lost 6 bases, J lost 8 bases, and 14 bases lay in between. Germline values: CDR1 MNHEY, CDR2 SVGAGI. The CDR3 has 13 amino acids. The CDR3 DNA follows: TGTGCCAGCAGGGCTAAAGCCGGGGATGAGCAGTTCTTC. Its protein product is CASRAKAGDEQFF.

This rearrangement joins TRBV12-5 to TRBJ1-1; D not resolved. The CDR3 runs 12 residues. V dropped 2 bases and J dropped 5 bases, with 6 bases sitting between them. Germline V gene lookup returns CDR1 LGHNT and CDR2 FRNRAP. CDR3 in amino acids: CASGLIRTEAFF. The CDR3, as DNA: TGTGCTAGTGGTTTGATCAGGACTGAAGCTTTCTTT. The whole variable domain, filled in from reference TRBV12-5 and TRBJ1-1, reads DARVTQTPRHKVTEMGQEVTMRCQPILGHNTVFWYRQTMMQGLELLAYFRNRAPLDDSGMPKDRFSAEMPDATLATLKIQPSEPRDSAVYFCASGLIRTEAFFGQGTRLTVV.

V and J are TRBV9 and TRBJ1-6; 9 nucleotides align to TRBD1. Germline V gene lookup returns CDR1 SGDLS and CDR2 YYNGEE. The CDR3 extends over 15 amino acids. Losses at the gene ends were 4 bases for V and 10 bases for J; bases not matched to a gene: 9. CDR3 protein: CASSLEDRGGSPLHF. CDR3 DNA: TGTGCCAGCAGCCTAGAGGACAGGGGAGGCTCACCCCTCCACTTT.

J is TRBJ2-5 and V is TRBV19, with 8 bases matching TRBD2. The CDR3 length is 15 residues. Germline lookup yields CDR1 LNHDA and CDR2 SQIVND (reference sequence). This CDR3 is CGVPTLAAYQETQYF. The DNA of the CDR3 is TGTGGGGTCCCTACACTAGCGGCGTACCAAGAGACCCAGTACTTC.